This T cell receptor (beta chain) was identified in a study of blood T cell repertoires in COVID-19. In the authors' workflow: Reference gene primer amplification in the assay estimated nucleated cell counts. The data were produced by immunoSEQ multiplex PCR, yet TCRdb's version contains in-frame clones alone and is incomplete. D and trimming were read from the DNA, whereas the V and J calls and clone size are those reported in that table. The repertoire includes 220,000 or so clones, more than 75% of them detected once, and around 3% sits in the top ten. The CDR3 runs 19 residues. With 6 bases clipped from V and 2 bases from J, the junction kept 20 bases outside the gene matches. Germline V lookup: CDR1 MNHNY, CDR2 SVGAGI (reference sequence).

Material: peripheral blood. The V and J genes are TRBV6-6 and TRBJ2-7; 9 bases match TRBD2. The sequence was obtained from a man aged 45-65 years who had recovered from COVID-19. The CDR3 loop reads CASSSISYLRLAGTYEQYF. In DNA form, the CDR3 reads TGTGCCAGCAGCTCTATATCGTACCTTCGGCTAGCGGGAACCTACGAGCAGTACTTC.